Following are 11 T cell receptor beta chains from one sample sequenced in a study of monozygotic twins with inflammatory bowel disease. TCRdb re-called the 5' RACE reads; every CDR3 protein appears as one record, without DNA. The ten top clones account for 2% to 2.5%, within a sample of about 420,000 distinct CDR3 sequences. The source material was blood. The receptors were sampled from a human donor with ulcerative colitis or Crohn's disease, or a healthy co-twin of an affected twin (not recorded which).

The rearrangement joins TRBV6-2 or TRBV6-3 to TRBJ1-1; TCRdb picks TRBD1, but there is no DNA to check that call. Germline V lookup: CDR1 MNHEY, CDR2 SVGEGT. The CDR3 is 12 amino acids. The CDR3 here is CASSYSGPGPFF.

The chain employs TRBV5-1 and TRBJ2-7; TCRdb calls TRBD1, which cannot be checked without DNA. Germline-derived CDR1 and CDR2 are SGHRS and YFSETQ. CDR3 length: 14 residues. CDR3 residues: CASSSRGSSYEQYF.

The chain has TRBV28 and TRBJ2-4. Germline-derived CDR1 and CDR2 are MDHEN and SYDVKM. This CDR3 comprises 12 residues. CDR3 residues: CASSFSENMQYF.

The CDR3 protein is CASSLHGSSGRGTDTQYF. The rearrangement joins TRBV5-6 to TRBJ2-3; TCRdb selects TRBD2, and the lack of DNA leaves this call unchecked. The CDR3 consists of 18 residues. The germline CDR1 and CDR2 sequences are SGHDT and YYEEEE.

The rearrangement links TRBV5-1 to TRBJ1-3; TCRdb names TRBD1, which stays unverified in the absence of DNA. Per the germline V gene, CDR1 is SGHRS and CDR2 is YFSETQ. The CDR3 extends over 17 amino acids. This chain's CDR3 is CASSLGAGGLSGNTIYF.

The V and J genes are TRBV10-3 and TRBJ1-6; TCRdb outputs TRBD1, but without DNA this stays unchecked. CDR1 is ENHRY, CDR2 SYGVKD, per germline. CDR3 length: 15 residues. CDR3 in amino acids: CAIRMGQTYNSPLHF.

The chain recombines TRBV9 with TRBJ2-3; TCRdb's D gene call, TRBD1, goes unchecked for lack of DNA. CDR1 is SGDLS and CDR2 is YYNGEE in the germline V gene. The length of the CDR3 is 13 residues. CDR3 sequence: CASSGGYTDTQYF.

The chain uses TRBV9 and TRBJ2-1. CDR1 and CDR2 from the germline V gene are SGDLS and YYNGEE. This CDR3 is built from 15 residues. This CDR3 is CASSVESSPYNEQFF.

The rearrangement joins TRBV12-5 to TRBJ1-2; TCRdb calls TRBD1, which cannot be checked without DNA. CDR1 and CDR2 (germline): LGHNT, FRNRAP. The CDR3 has 14 residues. CDR3 sequence reads: CASGLVFRGYGYTF.

The genes are TRBV12-3 or TRBV12-4 and TRBJ1-2; the D call from TCRdb, TRBD1, cannot be confirmed without DNA. This CDR3 is 16 amino acids long. This chain's CDR3 is CASRNQGTGPGYGYTF.

The V call is TRBV27, the J call TRBJ2-7; TCRdb's D gene call, TRBD1, goes unchecked for lack of DNA. This CDR3 comprises 14 residues. Germline assignment: CDR1 MNHEY and CDR2 SMNVEV (reference sequence). CDR3 sequence: CDSSLQGADYEQYF.